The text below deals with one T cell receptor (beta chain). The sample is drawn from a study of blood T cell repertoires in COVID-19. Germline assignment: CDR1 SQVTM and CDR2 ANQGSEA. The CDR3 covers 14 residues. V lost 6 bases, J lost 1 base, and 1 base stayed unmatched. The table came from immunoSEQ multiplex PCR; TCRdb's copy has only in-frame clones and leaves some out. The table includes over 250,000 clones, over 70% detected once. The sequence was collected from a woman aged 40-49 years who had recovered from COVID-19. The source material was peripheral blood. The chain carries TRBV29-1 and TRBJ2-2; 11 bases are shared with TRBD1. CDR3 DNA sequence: TGCAGCGTGGGACAGGGGGGGAACACCGGGGAGCTGTTTTTT. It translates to CSVGQGGNTGELFF.